This paragraph reports one T cell receptor (beta chain). Its antigen is still unknown. Base qualities are missing; no much larger clone stands one base away. The data are from a study of shared clonotypes between healthy human individuals (TCRdb year 2020). In the study overall: A few men and a couple of women, aged 18 to 49 years, made up the cohort. Different laboratories and diverse techniques were used to prepare libraries and sequence TCR repertoires, to increase sequencing depth and limit assay-specific biases. To estimate repertoire size and how much clonotypes are shared between individuals, the study performed deep sequencing of blood TCR repertoires from a few healthy adults. Per donor, leukapheresis produced somewhere between about 0.85 and 10 billion PBMCs. For each donor, CD4 naive and CD4 memory were each run on three plates, CD8 naive on two plates, and CD8 memory on one plate. The paper's findings and limits, for the study overall: Rarefaction of sorted-subset datasets indicated incomplete sequencing despite the large sequencing depth. Pairwise subsampling led to the expectation that sequencing depth would affect the degree of clonotype sharing among donors. Naive subsets generally had larger estimated clonotype richness than memory subsets. Compared with non-shared clonotypes, clonotypes shared by all four sorted-subset donors had higher generation probabilities. Sharing across a few donors was observed for 5% to 6.5% of naive CD4, less than 4% of naive CD8, about 2.3% of memory CD4, and roughly 0.4% of memory CD8 clonotypes. Sampling was limited to blood, and TCR repertoires in tissue likely differ from TCR repertoires in blood. The genetic and exposure-history diversity represented was limited by the small number of donors.

CD8 naive samples were CD45RO-negative cells positively selected for CCR7, giving a CD45RA+CCR7+ population that excluded TemRA cells. The donors were healthy, HIV-negative adults who had no recently reported acute infections or vaccinations. Every donor was a Caucasian adult residing in Nashville, Tennessee, USA. Blood was obtained by leukapheresis, after which PBMCs were separated by Ficoll-Histopaque density gradient centrifugation and cryopreserved in liquid nitrogen vapor phase. Analytical flow cytometry was used to check the purity and quantity of every magnetically sorted T cell population. Genomic DNA was isolated from each sorted fraction and quantified by UV absorbance on a Nanodrop 2000c. Using the deep immunoSEQ assay, TCR CDR3 regions were amplified from genomic DNA by multiplex PCR. Extracted genomic DNA from each cell subset was spread evenly across all wells of several immunoSEQ 96-well plates, with each plate serving as a replicate. For sorted subsets, each replicate PCR was loaded with 200 ng genomic DNA, equivalent to 30,000 or so T cell genomes. Purified libraries were quantified with a Qubit 3.0 fluorometer, sized on a Bioanalyzer 2100, and re-quantified with the KAPA Library Quantification kit. Each immunoSEQ 96-well plate was sequenced on its own single-read 150-cycle Illumina NextSeq 550 flow cell. The study's own analysis went as follows. Because the immunoSEQ output included only junctional sequences and no quality scores, the filtering could not be the same as the filtering used for full-length reads. To assign V/J genes and CDR3, sequences were annotated using PyIR, a Python wrapper for IgBLAST v1.9, with IMGT germline references. Reads with weak V/J assignments (E-value above 1e-6), missing CDR3, stop codons, out-of-frame junctions, or ambiguous translated residues were removed. A V3J clonotype was defined by an identical inferred V gene, J gene, and CDR3 amino acid sequence. Percentage overlap between repertoires was computed as shared unique clonotypes divided by the size of the smaller repertoire. Repertoire richness was assessed with RTK rarefaction, the Chao1 estimator, and Recon v2.1 estimates of unobserved clonotypes. OLGA was used to compute generation probabilities for all TCRbeta clonotypes that the gDNA method yielded from a handful of donors. TCRdb obtained this table from immuneACCESS and retained in-frame rearrangements with V and J assigned. These tables miss some clones; where compared with another copy, unresolved V genes account for less than half of the shortfall, and the remainder is unexplained. From that table come the V and J calls and clone size; the DNA was used to work out D and trimming. The sample contains 2 million to 2.5 million clones, about 95% of them found a single time. 1.1% of the sample is held by the ten biggest clonotypes.

V is clipped by 7 bases and J by 4 bases, and the sequence between their germline boundaries is 18 bases long. From the cysteine through the phenylalanine, the CDR3 covers 15 amino acids. The only DNA kept is the CDR3, 45 bases in frame from the first base. The germline V gene supplies CDR1 SNHLY and CDR2 FYNNEI. The V and J genes are TRBV2 and TRBJ2-3; the D call could be TRBD1 or TRBD2, with each sharing 7 bases. The receptor comes from a young man in good health. Sequencing was performed on naive CD8+ T cells sorted from blood. Interpreted using the paper, the cell subset or site label stands for: CD45RA+CCR7+. Read as DNA, the sequence is TGTGCCAGCACCACAGGGGAGGGGGTCCCAGATACGCAGTATTTT. Translated, this gives CASTTGEGVPDTQYF.